This T cell receptor (beta chain) was retrieved from a study of T cell repertoires in ileal Crohn's disease. Method: immunoSEQ multiplex PCR; TCRdb's copy keeps in-frame clones and lacks some. Of some 10,000 clones in the sample, about four fifths were seen once. As to time point: neoterminal ileum biopsy at postoperative endoscopy, about 6 months after surgery. This clone has only a few counts. CDR3 length equals 15 residues. Germline lookup yields CDR1 MNHEY and CDR2 SVGAGI. The ends lost 6 bases at V and 5 bases at J; junction bases unmatched: 4. This sequence originates from an adult with Crohn's disease. The rearrangement joins TRBV6-5 to TRBJ2-2; 12 nucleotides match TRBD2. The sample comprised ileal tissue. CDR3 sequence: CASSRGTSGTGELFF. The CDR3 nucleotides are TGTGCCAGCAGCCGCGGGACTAGCGGGACCGGGGAGCTGTTTTTT.